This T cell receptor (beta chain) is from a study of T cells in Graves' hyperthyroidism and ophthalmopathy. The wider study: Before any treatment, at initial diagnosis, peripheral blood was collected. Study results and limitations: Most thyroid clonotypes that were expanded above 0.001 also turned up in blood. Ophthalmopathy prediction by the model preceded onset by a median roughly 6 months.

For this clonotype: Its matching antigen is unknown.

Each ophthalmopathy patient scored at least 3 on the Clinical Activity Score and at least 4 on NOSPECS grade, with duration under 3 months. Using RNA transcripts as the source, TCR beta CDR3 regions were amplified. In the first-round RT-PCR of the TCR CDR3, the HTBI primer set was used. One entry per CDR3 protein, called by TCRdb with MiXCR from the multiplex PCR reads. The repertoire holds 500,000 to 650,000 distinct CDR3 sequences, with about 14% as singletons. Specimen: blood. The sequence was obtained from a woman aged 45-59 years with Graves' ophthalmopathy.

The CDR3 loop is CASSSDRGDEKLFF. CDR3 in DNA: TGTGCCAGTAGTTCGGACAGGGGCGATGAAAAACTGTTTTTT. The chain recombines TRBV19 with TRBJ1-4; 9 nucleotides align to TRBD1. The CDR3 length is 14 residues. The germline CDR1 and CDR2 sequences are LNHDA and SQIVND (reference sequence). The V segment lost 5 bases and the J segment 6 bases; nucleotides outside the gene matches: 4.